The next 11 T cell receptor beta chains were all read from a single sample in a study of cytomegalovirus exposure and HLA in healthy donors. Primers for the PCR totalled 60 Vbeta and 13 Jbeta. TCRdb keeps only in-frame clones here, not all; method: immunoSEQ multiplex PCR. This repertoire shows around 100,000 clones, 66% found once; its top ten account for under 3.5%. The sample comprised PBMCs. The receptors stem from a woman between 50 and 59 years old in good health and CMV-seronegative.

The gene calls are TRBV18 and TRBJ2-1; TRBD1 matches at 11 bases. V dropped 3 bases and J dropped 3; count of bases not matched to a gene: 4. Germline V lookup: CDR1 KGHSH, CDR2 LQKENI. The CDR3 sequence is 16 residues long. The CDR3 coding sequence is TGTGCCAGCTCACCCGGGACAGGGGGTTACTACAATGAGCAGTTCTTC. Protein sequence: CASSPGTGGYYNEQFF.

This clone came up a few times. For the CDR3, the DNA is TGTGCCACCAGCAGATCACAGACAGGGCGGGACACCGGGGAGCTGTTTTTT. Protein: CATSRSQTGRDTGELFF. The V call is TRBV15, the J call TRBJ2-2; the match to TRBD1 covers 7 bases. Germline CDR1 is LNHNV and CDR2 is YYDKDF (reference sequence). There are 17 residues in the CDR3. J lost 3 bases, V lost 2 bases, and 9 bases had no gene match.

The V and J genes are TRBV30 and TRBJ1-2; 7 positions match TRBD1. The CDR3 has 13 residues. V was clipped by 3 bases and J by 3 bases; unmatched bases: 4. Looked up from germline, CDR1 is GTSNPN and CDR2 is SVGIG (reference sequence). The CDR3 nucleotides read TGTGCCTGGAGAGGACAGGACCACTATGGCTACACCTTC. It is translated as CAWRGQDHYGYTF.

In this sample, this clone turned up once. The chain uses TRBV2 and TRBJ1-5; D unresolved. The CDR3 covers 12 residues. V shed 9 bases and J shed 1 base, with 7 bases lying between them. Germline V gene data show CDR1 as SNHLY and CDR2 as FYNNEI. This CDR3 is CASRKSNQPQHF. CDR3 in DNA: TGTGCCAGTAGAAAGAGCAATCAGCCCCAGCATTTT.

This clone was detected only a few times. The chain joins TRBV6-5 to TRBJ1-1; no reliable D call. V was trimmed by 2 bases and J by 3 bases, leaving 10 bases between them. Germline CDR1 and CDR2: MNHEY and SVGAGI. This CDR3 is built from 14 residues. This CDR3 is CASSYNGGYTEAFF. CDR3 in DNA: TGTGCCAGCAGTTACAACGGCGGTTACACTGAAGCTTTCTTT.

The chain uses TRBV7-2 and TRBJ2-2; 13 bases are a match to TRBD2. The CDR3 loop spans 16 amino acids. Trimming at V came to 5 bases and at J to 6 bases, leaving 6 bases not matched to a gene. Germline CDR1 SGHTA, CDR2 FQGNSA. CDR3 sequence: CASSRTSGGVPGELFF. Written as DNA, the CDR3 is TGTGCCAGCAGCCGTACTAGCGGGGGGGTTCCCGGGGAGCTGTTTTTT.

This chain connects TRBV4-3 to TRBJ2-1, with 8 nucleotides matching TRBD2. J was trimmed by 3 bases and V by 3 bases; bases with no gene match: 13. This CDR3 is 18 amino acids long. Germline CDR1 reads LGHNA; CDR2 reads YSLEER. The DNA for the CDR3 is TGCGCCAGCAGCCAGGCCGGAGGAGCGGGAGCCCACTACAATGAGCAGTTCTTC. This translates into CASSQAGGAGAHYNEQFF.

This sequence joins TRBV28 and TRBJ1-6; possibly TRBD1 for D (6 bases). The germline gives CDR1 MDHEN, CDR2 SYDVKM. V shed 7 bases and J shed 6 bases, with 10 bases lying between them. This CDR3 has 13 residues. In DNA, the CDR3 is TGTGCCAGCAATACAGGGTTTAATTCACCCCTCCACTTT. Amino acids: CASNTGFNSPLHF.

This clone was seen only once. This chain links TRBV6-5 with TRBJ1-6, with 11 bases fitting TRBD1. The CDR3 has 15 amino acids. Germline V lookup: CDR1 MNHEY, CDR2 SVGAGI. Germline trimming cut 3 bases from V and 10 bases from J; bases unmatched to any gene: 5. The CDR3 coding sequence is TGTGCCAGCAGTTATGGAGGACAGGGGGCATCACCCCTCCACTTT. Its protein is CASSYGGQGASPLHF.

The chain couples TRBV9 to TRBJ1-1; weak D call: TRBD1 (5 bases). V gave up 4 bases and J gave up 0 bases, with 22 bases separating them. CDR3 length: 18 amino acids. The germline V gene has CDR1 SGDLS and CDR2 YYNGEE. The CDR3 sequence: CASSFSGSNDRMNTEAFF. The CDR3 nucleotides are TGTGCCAGCAGCTTCTCAGGGTCTAATGACCGGATGAACACTGAAGCTTTCTTT.

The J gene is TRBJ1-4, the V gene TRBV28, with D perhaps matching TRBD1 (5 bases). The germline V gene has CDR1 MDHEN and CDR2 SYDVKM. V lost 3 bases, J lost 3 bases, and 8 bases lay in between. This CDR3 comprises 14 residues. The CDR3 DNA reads TGTGCCAGCAGTTTCTCAGGGTCTAATGAAAAACTGTTTTTT. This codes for CASSFSGSNEKLFF.